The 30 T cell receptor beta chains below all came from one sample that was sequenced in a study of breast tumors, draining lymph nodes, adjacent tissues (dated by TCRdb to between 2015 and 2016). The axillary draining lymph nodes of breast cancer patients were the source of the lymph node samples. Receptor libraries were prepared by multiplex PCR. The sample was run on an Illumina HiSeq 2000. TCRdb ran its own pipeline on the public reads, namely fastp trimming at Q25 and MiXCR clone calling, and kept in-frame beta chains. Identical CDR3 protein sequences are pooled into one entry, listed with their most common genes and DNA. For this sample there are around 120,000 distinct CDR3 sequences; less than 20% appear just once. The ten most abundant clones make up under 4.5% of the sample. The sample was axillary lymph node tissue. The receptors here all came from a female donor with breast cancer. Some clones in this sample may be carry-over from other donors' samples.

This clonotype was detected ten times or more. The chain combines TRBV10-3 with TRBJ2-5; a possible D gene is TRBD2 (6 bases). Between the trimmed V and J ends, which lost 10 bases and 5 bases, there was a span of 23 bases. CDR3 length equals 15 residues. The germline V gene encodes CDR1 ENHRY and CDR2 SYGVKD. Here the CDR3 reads CATPNGTRRFETQYF. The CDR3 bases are TGTGCCACCCCAAACGGGACTCGGAGGTTCGAGACCCAGTACTTC.

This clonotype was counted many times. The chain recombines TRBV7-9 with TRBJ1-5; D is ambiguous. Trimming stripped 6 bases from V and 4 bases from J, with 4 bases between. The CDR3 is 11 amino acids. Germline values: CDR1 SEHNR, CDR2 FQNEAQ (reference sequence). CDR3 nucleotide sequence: TGTGCCAGCAGTACTAATCAGCCCCAGCATTTT. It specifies CASSTNQPQHF.

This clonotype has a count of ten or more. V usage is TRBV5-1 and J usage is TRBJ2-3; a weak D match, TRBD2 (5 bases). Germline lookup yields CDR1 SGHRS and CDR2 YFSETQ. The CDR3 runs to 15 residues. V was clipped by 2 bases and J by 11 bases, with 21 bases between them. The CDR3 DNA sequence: TGCGCCAGCAGCTTCGGTGGAGGTGGTGAATCGGTGCAGTATTTT. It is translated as CASSFGGGGESVQYF.

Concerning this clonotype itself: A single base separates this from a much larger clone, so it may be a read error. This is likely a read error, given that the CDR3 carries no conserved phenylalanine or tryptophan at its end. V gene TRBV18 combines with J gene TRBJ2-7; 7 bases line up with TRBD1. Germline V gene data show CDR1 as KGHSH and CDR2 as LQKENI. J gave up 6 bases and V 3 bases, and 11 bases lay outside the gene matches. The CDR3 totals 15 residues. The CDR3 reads CASSPPAKGAGEQYL. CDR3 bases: TGTGCCAGCTCACCCCCAGCCAAGGGGGCCGGCGAGCAGTACCTC.

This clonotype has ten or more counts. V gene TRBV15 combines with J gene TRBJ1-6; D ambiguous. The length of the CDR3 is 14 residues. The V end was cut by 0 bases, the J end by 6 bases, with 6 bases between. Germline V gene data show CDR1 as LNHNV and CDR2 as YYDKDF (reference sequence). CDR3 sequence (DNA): TGTGCCACCAGCAGAGACTTAGGTAATTCACCCCTCCACTTT. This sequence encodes CATSRDLGNSPLHF. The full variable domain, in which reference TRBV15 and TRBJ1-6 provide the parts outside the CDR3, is DAMVIQNPRYQVTQFGKPVTLSCSQTLNHNVMYWYQQKSSQAPKLLFHYYDKDFNNEADTPDNFQSRRPNTSFCFLDIRSPGLGDTAMYLCATSRDLGNSPLHFGNGTRLTVT.

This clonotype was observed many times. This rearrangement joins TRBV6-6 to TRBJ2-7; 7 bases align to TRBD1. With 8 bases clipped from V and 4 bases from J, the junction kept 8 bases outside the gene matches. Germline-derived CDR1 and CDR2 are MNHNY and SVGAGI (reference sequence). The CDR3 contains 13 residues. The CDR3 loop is CASADRLHYEQYF. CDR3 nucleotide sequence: TGTGCCAGCGCGGACAGGCTTCATTACGAGCAGTACTTC.

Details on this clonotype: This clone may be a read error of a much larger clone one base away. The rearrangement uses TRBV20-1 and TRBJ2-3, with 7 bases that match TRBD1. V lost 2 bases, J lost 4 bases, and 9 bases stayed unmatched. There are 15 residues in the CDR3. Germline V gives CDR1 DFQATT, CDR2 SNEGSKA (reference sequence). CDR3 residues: CSARIRGTVADTQYF. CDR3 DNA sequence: TGCAGTGCTAGAATCAGGGGGACCGTCGCAGATACGCAGTATTTT.

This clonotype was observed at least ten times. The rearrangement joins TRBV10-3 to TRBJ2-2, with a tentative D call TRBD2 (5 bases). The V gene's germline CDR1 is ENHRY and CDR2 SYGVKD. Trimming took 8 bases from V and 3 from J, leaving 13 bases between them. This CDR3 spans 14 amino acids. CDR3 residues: CAIQPQRDTGELFF. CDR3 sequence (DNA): TGTGCCATCCAACCGCAGAGGGACACCGGGGAGCTGTTTTTT.

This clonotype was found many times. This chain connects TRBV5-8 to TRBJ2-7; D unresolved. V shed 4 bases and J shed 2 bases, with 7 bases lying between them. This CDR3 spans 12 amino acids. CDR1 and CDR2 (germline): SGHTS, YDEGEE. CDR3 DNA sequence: TGTGCCAGCAGCCCGCGGACCTACGAGCAGTACTTC. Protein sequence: CASSPRTYEQYF. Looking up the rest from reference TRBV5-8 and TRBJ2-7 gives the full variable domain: EAGVTQSPTHLIKTRGQQATLRCSPISGHTSVYWYQQALGLGLQFLLWYDEGEERNRGNFPPRFSGRQFPNYSSELNVNALELEDSALYLCASSPRTYEQYFGPGTRLTVT.

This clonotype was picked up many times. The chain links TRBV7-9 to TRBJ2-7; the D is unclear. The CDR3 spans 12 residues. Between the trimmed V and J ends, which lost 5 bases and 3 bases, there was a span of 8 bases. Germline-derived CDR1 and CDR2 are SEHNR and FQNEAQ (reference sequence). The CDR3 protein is CASSQTSYEQYF. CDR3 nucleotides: TGTGCCAGCAGCCAGACAAGCTACGAGCAGTACTTC.

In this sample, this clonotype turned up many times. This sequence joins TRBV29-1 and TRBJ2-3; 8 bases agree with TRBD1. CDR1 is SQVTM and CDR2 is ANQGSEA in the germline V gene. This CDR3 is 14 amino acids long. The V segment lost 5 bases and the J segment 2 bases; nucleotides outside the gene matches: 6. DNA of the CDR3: TGCAGCGTTTCGGACAGGGTCTCCACAGATACGCAGTATTTT. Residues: CSVSDRVSTDTQYF.

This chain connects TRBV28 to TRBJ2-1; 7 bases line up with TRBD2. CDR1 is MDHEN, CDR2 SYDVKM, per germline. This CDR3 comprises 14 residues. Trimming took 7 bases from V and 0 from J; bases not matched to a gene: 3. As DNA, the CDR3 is TGTGCCAGCAATCCTAGCGGCTCCTACAATGAGCAGTTCTTC. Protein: CASNPSGSYNEQFF.

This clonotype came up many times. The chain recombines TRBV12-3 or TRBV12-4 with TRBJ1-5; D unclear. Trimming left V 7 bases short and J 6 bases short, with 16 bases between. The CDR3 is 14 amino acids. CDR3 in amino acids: CASTKNVGLQPQHF. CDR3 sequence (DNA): TGTGCCAGCACCAAAAATGTCGGGCTTCAGCCCCAGCATTTT.

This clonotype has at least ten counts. CDR3 coding DNA: TGCAGCGTTGAGCAGGGGGCAAACTATGGCTACACCTTC. Protein: CSVEQGANYGYTF. V usage is TRBV29-1 and J usage is TRBJ1-2; 8 bases are shared with TRBD1. The V gene's germline CDR1 is SQVTM and CDR2 ANQGSEA. CDR3 length: 13 residues. The J segment lost 2 bases and the V segment lost 3 bases, leaving 2 bases of the junction unmatched.

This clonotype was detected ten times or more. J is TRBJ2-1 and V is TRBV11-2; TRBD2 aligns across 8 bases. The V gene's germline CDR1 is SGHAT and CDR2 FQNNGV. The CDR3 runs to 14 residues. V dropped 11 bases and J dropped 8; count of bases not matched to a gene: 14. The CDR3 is CASKTQSGSYEQFF. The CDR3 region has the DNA TGTGCCTCAAAAACCCAAAGCGGGAGCTATGAGCAGTTCTTC.

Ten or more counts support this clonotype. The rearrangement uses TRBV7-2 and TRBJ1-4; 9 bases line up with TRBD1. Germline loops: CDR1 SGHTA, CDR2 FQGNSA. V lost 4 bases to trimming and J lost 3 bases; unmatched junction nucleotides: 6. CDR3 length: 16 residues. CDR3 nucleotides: TGTGCCAGCAGCTCTAACCGGGACAGGGCTAATGAAAAACTGTTTTTT. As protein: CASSSNRDRANEKLFF.

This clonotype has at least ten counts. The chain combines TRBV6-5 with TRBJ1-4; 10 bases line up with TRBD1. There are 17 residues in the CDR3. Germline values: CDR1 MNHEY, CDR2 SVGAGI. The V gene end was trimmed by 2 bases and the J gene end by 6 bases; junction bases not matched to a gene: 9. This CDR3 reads CASSYPRIGTGDEKLFF. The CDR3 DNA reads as TGTGCCAGCAGTTACCCCAGAATTGGGACAGGGGATGAAAAACTGTTTTTT.

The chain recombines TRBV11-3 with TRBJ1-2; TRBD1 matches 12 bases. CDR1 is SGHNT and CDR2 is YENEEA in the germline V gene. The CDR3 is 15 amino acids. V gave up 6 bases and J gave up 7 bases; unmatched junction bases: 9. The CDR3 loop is CASSARDRGRSGYTF. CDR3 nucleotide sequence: TGTGCCAGCAGTGCCCGGGACAGGGGGCGTAGTGGCTACACCTTC. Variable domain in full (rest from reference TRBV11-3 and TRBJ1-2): EAGVVQSPRYKIIEKKQPVAFWCNPISGHNTLYWYLQNLGQGPELLIRYENEEAVDDSQLPKDRFSAERLKGVDSTLKIQPAELGDSAVYLCASSARDRGRSGYTFGSGTRLTVV.

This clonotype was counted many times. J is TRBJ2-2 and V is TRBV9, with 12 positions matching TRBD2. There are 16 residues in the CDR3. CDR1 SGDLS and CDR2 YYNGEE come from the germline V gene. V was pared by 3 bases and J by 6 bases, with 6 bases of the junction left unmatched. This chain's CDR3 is CASSARLAGVSGELFF. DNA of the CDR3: TGTGCCAGCAGCGCAAGACTAGCGGGAGTATCCGGGGAGCTGTTTTTT.

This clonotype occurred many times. CDR3 region: CASSLLGGGETQYF. Written as DNA, the CDR3 is TGCGCCAGCAGCCTCTTGGGGGGTGGAGAGACCCAGTACTTC. The J gene is TRBJ2-5, the V gene TRBV5-1; weak D call: TRBD2 (6 bases). This CDR3 has 14 residues. V was cut by 4 bases and J by 4 bases, with 14 bases left in between. Looked up from germline, CDR1 is SGHRS and CDR2 is YFSETQ.

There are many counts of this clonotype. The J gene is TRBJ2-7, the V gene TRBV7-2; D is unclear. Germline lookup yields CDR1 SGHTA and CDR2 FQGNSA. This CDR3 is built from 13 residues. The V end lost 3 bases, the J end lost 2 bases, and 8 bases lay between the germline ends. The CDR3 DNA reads TGTGCCAGCAGCTTTTCCAGTCCCTACGAGCAGTACTTC. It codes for CASSFSSPYEQYF.

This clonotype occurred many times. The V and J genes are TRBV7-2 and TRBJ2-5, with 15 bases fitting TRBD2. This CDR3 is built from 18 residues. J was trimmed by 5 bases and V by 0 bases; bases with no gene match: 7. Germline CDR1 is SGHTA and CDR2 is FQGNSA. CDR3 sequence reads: CASSLAAWGLAGGETQYF. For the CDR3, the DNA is TGTGCCAGCAGCTTAGCCGCCTGGGGACTAGCGGGAGGTGAGACCCAGTACTTC.

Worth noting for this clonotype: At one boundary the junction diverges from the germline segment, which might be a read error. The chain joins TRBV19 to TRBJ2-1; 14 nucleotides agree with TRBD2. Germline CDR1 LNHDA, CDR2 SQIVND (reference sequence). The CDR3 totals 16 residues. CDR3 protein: CASSIRGTSGSNERFF. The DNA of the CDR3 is TGTGCCAGTAGCATCAGGGGGACTAGCGGGAGTAATGAGCGGTTCTTC.

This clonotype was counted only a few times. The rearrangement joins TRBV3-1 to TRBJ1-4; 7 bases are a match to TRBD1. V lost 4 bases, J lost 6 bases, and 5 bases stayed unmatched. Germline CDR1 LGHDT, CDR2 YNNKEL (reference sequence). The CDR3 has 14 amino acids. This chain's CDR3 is CASSRQGEDEKLFF. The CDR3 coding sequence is TGTGCCAGCAGCCGCCAGGGGGAAGATGAAAAACTGTTTTTT.

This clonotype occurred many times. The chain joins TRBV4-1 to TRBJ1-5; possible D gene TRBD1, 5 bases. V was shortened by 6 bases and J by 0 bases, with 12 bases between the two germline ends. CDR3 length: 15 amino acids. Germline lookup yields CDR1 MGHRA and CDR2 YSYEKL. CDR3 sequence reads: CASRIGTGSNQPQHF. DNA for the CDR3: TGCGCCAGCAGGATAGGAACAGGTAGCAATCAGCCCCAGCATTTT.

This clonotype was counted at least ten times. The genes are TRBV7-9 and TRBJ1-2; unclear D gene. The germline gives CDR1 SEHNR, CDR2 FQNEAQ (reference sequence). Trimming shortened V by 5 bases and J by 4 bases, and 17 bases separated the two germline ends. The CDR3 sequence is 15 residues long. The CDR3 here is CASSTGQPGRYGYTF. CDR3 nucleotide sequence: TGTGCCAGCAGCACCGGTCAACCTGGGCGCTATGGCTACACCTTC. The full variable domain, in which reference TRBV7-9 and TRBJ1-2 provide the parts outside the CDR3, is DTGVSQNPRHKITKRGQNVTFRCDPISEHNRLYWYRQTLGQGPEFLTYFQNEAQLEKSRLLSDRFSAERPKGSFSTLEIQRTEQGDSAMYLCASSTGQPGRYGYTFGSGTRLTVV.

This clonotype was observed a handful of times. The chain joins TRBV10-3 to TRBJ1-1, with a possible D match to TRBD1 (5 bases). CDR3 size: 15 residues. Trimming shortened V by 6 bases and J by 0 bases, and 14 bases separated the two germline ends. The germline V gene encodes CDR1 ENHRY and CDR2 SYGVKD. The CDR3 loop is CAISQPTALNTEAFF. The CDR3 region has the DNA TGTGCCATCAGCCAACCGACAGCCCTGAACACTGAAGCTTTCTTT.

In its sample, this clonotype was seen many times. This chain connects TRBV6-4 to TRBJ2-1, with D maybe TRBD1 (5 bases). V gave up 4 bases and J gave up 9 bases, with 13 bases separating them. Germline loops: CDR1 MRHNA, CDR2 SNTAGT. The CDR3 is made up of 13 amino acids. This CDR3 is CASSAQGVGEQFF. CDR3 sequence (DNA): TGTGCCAGCAGTGCTCAGGGTGTCGGTGAGCAGTTCTTC.

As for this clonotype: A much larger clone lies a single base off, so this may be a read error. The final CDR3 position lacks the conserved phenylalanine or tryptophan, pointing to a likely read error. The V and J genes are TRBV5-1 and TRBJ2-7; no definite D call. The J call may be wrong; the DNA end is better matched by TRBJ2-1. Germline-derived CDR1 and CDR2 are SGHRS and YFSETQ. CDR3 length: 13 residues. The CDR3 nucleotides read TGCGCCAGCAGCTTGGATCTACCCAATGAGCAGTTCTCC. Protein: CASSLDLPNEQFS.

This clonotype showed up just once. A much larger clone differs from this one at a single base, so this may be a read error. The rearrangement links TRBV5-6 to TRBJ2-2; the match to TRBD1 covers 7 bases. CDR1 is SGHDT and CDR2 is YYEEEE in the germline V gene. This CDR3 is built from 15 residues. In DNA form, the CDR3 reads TGTGGCAGCAGCCAAGGGGACAGAAACACCGGGGAGCTGTTTTTT. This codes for CGSSQGDRNTGELFF.